The source of this TCR beta chain is a study of spatial heterogeneity in lung cancer. The length of the CDR3 is 16 residues. V shed 2 bases and J shed 0 bases, with 13 bases lying between them. Time point denoted: sample taken at primary tumor resection. Material for sequencing was whole RNA from tumor, nontumor lung or frozen PBMC, left unsorted. General study results and limits: At resection, ubiquitous expanded tumor TCRs appeared in blood more than at follow-up.

With regard to this clonotype: What it recognizes is unknown.

TCR cDNA molecules were tagged individually, and each one carried a unique molecular identifier. TCRdb called the 5' RACE reads again in MiXCR, with one record for every CDR3 protein. The table lists about 85,000 distinct CDR3 sequences, 15% to 20% of them singletons. The source material was PBMCs, sampled at surgery. This clonotype was sampled from a male donor with early-stage non-small cell lung cancer. The J gene is TRBJ1-2, the V gene TRBV12-3 or TRBV12-4, with a tentative D call TRBD1 (5 bases). CDR3 nucleotides: TGTGCCAGCAGTTTAACAGGCGGCACCTCTAACTATGGCTACACCTTC. Protein product: CASSLTGGTSNYGYTF.